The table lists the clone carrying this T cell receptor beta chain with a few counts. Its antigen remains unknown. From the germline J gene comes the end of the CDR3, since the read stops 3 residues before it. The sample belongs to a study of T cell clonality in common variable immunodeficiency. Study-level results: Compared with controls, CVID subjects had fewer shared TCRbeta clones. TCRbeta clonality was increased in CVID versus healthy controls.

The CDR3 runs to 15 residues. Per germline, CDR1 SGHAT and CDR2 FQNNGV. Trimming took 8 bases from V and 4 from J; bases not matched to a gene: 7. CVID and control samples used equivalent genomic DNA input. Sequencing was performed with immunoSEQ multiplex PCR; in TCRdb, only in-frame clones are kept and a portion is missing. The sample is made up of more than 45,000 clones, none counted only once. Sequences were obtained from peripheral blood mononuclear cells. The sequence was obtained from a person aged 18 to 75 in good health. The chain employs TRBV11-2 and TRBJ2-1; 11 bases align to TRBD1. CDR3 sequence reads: CASGSGTGGYNEQFF. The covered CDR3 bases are TGTGCCAGCGGATCCGGGACAGGGGGATACAATGAG.